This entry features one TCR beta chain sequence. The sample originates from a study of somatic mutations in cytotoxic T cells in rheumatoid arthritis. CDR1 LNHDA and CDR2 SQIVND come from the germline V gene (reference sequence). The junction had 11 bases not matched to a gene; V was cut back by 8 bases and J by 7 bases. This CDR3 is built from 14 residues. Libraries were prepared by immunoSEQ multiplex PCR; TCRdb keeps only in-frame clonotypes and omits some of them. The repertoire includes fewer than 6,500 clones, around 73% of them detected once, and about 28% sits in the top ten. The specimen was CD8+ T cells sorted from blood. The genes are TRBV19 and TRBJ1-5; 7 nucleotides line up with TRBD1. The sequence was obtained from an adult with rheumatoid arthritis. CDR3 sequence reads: CASYPDRVGQPQHF. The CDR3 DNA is TGTGCCAGTTACCCCGACAGGGTTGGACAGCCCCAGCATTTT.